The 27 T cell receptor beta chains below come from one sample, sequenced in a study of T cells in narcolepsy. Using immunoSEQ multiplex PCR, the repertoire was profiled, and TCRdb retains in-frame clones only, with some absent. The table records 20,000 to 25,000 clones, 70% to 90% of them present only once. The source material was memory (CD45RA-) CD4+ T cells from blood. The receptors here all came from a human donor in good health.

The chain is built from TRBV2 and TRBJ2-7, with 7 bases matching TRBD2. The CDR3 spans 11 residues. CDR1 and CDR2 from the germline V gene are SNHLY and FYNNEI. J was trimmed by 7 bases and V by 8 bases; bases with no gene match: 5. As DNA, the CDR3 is TGTGCCAGCGGGGGGGATCTTGAGCAGTACTTC. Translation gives CASGGDLEQYF.

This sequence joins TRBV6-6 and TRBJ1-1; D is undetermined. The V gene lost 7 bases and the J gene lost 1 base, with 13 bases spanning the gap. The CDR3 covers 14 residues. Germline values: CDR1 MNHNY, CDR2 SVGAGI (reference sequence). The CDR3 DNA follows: TGTGCCAGCACCCCCCGGAGGACGAACACTGAAGCTTTCTTT. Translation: CASTPRRTNTEAFF.

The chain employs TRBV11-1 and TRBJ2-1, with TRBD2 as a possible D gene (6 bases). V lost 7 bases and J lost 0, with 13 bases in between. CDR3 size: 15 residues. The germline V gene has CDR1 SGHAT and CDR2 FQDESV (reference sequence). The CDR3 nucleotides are TGTGCCAGCACCCCCCGGGGGACCTCCTACAATGAGCAGTTCTTC. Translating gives CASTPRGTSYNEQFF.

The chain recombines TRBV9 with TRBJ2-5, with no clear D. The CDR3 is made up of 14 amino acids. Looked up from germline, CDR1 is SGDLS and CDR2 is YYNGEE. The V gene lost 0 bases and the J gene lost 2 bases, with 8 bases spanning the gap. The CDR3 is CASSVGPTQETQYF. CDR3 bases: TGTGCCAGCAGCGTAGGACCGACGCAAGAGACCCAGTACTTC.

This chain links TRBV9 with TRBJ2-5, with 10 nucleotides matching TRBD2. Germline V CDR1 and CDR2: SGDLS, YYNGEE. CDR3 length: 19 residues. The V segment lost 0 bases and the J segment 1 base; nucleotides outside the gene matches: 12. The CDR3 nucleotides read TGTGCCAGCAGCGTAGAATCCCGTGTTGGGACTAGCGTCCAAGAGACCCAGTACTTC. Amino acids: CASSVESRVGTSVQETQYF.

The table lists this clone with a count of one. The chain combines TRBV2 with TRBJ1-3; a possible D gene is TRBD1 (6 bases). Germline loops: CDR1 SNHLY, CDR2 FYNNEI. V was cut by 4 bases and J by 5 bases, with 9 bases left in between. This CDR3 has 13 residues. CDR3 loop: CASSADRRNTIYF. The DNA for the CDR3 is TGTGCCAGCAGTGCGGACAGACGAAACACCATATATTTT.

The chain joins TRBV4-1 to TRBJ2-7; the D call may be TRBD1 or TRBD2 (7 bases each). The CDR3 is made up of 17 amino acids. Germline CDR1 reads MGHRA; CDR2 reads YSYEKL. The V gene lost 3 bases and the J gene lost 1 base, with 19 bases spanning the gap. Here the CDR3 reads CASSHPSGRGLSYEQYF. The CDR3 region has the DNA TGCGCCAGCAGCCACCCATCTGGGAGGGGGCTATCCTACGAGCAGTACTTC.

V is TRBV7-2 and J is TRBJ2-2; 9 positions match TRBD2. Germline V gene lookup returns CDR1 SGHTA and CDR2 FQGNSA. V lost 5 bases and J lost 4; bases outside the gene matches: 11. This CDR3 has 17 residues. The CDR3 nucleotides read TGTGCCAGCAGCGCCCGGGGTCTAGCGGGGAGCACCGGGGAGCTGTTTTTT. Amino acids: CASSARGLAGSTGELFF.

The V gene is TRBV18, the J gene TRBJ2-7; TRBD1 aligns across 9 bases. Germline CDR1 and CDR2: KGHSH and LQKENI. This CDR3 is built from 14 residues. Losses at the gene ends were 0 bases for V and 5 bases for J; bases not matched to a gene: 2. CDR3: CASSPPDRGNEQYF. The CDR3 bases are TGTGCCAGCTCACCACCGGACAGGGGAAACGAGCAGTACTTC. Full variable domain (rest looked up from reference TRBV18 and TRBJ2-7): NAGVMQNPRHLVRRRGQEARLRCSPMKGHSHVYWYRQLPEEGLKFMVYLQKENIIDESGMPKERFSAEFPKEGPSILRIQQVVRGDSAAYFCASSPPDRGNEQYFGPGTRLTVT.

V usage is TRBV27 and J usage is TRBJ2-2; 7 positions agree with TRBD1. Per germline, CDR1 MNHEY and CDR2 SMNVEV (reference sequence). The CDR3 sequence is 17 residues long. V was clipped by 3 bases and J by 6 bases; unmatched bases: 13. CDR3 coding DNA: TGTGCCAGCAGTTTTAGTCCCGATTGGCAGGGGGCCGGGGAGCTGTTTTTT. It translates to CASSFSPDWQGAGELFF.

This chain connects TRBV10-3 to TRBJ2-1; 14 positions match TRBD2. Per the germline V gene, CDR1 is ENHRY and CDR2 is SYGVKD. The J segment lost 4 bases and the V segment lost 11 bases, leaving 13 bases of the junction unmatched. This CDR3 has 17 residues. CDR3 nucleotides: TGTGCCGCCGGGGGACTAGCGGGGGACCGACGATACAATGAGCAGTTCTTC. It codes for CAAGGLAGDRRYNEQFF.

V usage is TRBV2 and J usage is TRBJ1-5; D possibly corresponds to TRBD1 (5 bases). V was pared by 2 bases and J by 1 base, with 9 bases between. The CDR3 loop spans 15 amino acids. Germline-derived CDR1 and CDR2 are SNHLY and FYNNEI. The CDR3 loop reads CASSEQAGSNQPQHF. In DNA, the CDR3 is TGTGCCAGCAGTGAACAGGCAGGGAGCAATCAGCCCCAGCATTTT.

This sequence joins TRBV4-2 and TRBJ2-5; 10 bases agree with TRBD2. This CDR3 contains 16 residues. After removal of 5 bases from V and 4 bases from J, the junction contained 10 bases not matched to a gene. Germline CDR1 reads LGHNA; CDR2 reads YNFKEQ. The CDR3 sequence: CASSLLSGGASETQYF. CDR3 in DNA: TGTGCCAGCAGCTTATTGAGCGGGGGGGCCTCAGAGACCCAGTACTTC.

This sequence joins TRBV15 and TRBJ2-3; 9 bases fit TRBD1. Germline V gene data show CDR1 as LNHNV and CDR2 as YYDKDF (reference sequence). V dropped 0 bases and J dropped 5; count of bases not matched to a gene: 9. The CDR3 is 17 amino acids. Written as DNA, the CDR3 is TGTGCCACCAGCAGAGACGGCACGGGACAGGGTCAAGATACGCAGTATTTT. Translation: CATSRDGTGQGQDTQYF. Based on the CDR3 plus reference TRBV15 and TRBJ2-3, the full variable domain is DAMVIQNPRYQVTQFGKPVTLSCSQTLNHNVMYWYQQKSSQAPKLLFHYYDKDFNNEADTPDNFQSRRPNTSFCFLDIRSPGLGDTAMYLCATSRDGTGQGQDTQYFGPGTRLTVL.

DNA of the CDR3: TGTGCCAGCAGTTCTCCGGGACTACCCTACGAGCAGTACTTC. It encodes CASSSPGLPYEQYF. The gene calls are TRBV6-1 and TRBJ2-7; TRBD2 matches at 7 bases. The CDR3 contains 14 residues. Germline CDR1 reads MNHNS; CDR2 reads SASEGT. V gave up 5 bases and J gave up 2 bases; unmatched junction bases: 6.

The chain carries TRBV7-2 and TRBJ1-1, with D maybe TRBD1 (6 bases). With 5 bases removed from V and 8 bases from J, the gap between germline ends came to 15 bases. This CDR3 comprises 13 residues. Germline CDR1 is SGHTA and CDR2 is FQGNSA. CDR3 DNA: TGTGCCAGCAGCCCAAGACGTACAGGGGAAGCTTTCTTT. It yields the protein CASSPRRTGEAFF. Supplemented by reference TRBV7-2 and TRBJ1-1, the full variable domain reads GAGVSQSPSNKVTEKGKDVELRCDPISGHTALYWYRQSLGQGLEFLIYFQGNSAPDKSGLPSDRFSAERTGGSVSTLTIQRTQQEDSAVYLCASSPRRTGEAFFGQGTRLTVV.

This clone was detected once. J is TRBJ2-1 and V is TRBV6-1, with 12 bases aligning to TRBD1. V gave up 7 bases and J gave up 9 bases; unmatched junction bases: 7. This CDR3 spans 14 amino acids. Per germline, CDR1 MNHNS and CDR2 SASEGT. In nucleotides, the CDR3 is TGTGCCAGCATAGCCGGGACAGGGGGCAGTGAGCAGTTCTTC. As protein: CASIAGTGGSEQFF.

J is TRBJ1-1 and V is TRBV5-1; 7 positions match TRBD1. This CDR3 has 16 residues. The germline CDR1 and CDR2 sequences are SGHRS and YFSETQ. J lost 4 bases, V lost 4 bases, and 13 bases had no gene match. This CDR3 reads CASSRRTDPGGTEAFF. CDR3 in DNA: TGCGCCAGCAGCCGCAGGACTGATCCAGGGGGCACTGAAGCTTTCTTT.

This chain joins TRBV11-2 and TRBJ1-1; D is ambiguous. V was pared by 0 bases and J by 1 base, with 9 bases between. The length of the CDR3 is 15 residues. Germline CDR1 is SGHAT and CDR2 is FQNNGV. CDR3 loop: CASSLDFGGNTEAFF. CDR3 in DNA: TGTGCCAGCAGCTTAGATTTTGGCGGGAACACTGAAGCTTTCTTT. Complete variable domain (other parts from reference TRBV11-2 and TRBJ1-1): EAGVAQSPRYKIIEKRQSVAFWCNPISGHATLYWYQQILGQGPKLLIQFQNNGVVDDSQLPKDRFSAERLKGVDSTLKIQPAKLEDSAVYLCASSLDFGGNTEAFFGQGTRLTVV.

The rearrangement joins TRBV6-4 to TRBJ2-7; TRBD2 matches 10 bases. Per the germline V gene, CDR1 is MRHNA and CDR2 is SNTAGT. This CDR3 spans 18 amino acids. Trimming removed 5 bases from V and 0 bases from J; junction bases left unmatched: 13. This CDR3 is CASSYTGTSERSSYEQYF. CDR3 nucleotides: TGTGCCAGCAGTTACACCGGGACTAGCGAGAGGAGCTCCTACGAGCAGTACTTC.

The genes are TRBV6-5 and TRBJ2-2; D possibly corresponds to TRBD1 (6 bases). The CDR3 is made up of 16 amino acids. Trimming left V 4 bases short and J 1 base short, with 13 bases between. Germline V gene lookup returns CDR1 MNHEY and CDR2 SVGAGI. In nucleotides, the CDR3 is TGTGCCAGCAGTTCGAGGGGGAAAAGGAACACCGGGGAGCTGTTTTTT. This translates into CASSSRGKRNTGELFF.

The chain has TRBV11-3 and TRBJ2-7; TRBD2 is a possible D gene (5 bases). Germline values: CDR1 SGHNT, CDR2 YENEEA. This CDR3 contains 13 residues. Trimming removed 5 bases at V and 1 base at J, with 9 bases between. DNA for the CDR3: TGTGCCAGCAGCCACGGGATTTCCTACGAGCAGTACTTC. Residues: CASSHGISYEQYF.

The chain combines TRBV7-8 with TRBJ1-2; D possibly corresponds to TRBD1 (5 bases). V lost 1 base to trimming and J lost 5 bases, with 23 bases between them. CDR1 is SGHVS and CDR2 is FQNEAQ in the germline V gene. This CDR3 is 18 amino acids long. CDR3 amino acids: CASSLERQVSQGPYGYTF. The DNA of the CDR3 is TGTGCCAGCAGCTTAGAGCGGCAGGTCTCCCAGGGCCCATATGGCTACACCTTC.

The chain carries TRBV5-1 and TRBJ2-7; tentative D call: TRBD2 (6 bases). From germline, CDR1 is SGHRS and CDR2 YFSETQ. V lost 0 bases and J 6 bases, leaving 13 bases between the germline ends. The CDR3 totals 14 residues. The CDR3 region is CASSLGRGAGEQYF. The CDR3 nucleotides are TGCGCCAGCAGCTTGGGAAGGGGAGCGGGCGAGCAGTACTTC.

CDR3 DNA: TGTGCCAGCAGCTTTTTCTCTCCTGAAGCTTTCTTT. It codes for CASSFFSPEAFF. The chain uses TRBV7-9 and TRBJ1-1; D unclear. Per germline, CDR1 SEHNR and CDR2 FQNEAQ (reference sequence). The CDR3 has 12 amino acids. Deletions cut 3 bases from V and 6 bases from J, with 8 bases between.

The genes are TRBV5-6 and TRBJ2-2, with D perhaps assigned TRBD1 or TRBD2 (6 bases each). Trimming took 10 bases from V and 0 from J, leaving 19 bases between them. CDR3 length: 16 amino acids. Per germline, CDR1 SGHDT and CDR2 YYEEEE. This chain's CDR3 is CASYGGGLSNTGELFF. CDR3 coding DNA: TGTGCCTCTTACGGGGGCGGGTTGTCGAACACCGGGGAGCTGTTTTTT.

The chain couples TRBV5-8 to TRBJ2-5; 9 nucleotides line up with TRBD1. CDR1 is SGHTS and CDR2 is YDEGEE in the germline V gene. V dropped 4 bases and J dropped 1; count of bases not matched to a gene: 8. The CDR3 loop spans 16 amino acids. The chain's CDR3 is CASSHGTGTLQETQYF. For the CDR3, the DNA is TGTGCCAGCAGCCACGGGACAGGGACACTCCAAGAGACCCAGTACTTC. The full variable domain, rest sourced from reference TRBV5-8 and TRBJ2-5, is EAGVTQSPTHLIKTRGQQATLRCSPISGHTSVYWYQQALGLGLQFLLWYDEGEERNRGNFPPRFSGRQFPNYSSELNVNALELEDSALYLCASSHGTGTLQETQYFGPGTRLLVL.